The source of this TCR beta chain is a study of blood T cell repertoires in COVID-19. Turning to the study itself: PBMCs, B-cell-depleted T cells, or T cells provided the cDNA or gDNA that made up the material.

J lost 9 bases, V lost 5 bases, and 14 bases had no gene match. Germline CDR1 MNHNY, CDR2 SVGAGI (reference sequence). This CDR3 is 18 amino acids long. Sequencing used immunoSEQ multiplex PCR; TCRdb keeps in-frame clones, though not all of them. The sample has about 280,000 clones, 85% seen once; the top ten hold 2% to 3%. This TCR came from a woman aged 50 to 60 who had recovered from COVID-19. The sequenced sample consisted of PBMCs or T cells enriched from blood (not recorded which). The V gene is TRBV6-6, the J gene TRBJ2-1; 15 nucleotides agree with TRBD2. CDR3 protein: CASSPGTGGLAGGREQFF. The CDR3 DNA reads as TGTGCCAGCAGTCCCGGGACAGGGGGACTAGCGGGAGGCCGTGAGCAGTTCTTC.